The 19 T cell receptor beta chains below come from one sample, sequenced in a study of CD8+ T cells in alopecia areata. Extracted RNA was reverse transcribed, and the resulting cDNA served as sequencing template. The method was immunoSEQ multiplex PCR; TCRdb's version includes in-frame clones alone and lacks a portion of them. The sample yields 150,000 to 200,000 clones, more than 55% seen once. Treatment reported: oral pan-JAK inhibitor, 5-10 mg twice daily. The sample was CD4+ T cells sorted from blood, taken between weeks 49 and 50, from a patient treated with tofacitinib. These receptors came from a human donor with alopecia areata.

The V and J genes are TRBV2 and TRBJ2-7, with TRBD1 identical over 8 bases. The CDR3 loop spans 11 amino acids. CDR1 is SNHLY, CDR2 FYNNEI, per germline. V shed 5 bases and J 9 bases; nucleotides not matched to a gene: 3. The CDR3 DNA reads TGTGCCAGCAGTTACGACAGGGGGCAGTACTTC. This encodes CASSYDRGQYF.

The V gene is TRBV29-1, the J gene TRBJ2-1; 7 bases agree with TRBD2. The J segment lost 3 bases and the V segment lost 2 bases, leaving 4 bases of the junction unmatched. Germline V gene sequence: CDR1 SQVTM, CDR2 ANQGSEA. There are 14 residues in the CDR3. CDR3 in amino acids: CSVETAGVYNEQFF. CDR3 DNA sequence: TGCAGCGTTGAAACCGCGGGGGTCTACAATGAGCAGTTCTTC.

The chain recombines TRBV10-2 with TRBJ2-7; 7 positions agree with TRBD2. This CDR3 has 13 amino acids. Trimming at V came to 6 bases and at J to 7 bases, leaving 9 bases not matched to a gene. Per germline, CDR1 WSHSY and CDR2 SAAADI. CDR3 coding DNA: TGCGCCAGCAGCGCGGGGGTGGTGTTAGAGCAGTACTTC. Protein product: CASSAGVVLEQYF.

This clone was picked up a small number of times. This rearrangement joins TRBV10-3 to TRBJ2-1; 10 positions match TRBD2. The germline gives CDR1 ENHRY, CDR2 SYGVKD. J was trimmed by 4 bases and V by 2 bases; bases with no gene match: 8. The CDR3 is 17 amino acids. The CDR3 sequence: CAISEPVGTSDYNEQFF. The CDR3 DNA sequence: TGTGCCATCAGTGAGCCCGTCGGGACTAGCGATTACAATGAGCAGTTCTTC.

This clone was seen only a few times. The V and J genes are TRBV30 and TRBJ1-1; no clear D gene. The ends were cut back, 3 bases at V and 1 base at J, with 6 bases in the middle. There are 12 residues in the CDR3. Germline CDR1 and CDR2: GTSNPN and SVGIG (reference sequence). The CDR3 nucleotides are TGTGCCTGGAGATCGGGGAACACTGAAGCTTTCTTT. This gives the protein CAWRSGNTEAFF.

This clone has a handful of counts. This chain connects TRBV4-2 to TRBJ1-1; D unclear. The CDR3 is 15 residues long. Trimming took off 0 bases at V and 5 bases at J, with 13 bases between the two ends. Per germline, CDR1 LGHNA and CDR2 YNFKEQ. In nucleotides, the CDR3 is TGTGCCAGCAGCCAAGAACTAACCCTAGGGACTGAAGCTTTCTTT. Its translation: CASSQELTLGTEAFF.

The CDR3 sequence: CASSWTGGTDTQYF. CDR3 sequence (DNA): TGTGCCAGCAGCTGGACCGGGGGCACAGATACGCAGTATTTT. This sequence joins TRBV11-3 and TRBJ2-3; TRBD2 is a possible D gene (5 bases). The CDR3 is 14 amino acids. Germline assignment: CDR1 SGHNT and CDR2 YENEEA. The V end was cut by 4 bases, the J end by 1 base, with 9 bases between.

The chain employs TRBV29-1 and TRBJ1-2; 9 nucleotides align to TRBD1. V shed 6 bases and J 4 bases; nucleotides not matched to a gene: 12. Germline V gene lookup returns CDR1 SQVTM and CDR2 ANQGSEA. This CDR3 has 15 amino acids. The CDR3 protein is CSVEGDREDLYGYTF. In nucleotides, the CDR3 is TGCAGCGTCGAGGGGGACAGGGAGGACCTCTATGGCTACACCTTC.

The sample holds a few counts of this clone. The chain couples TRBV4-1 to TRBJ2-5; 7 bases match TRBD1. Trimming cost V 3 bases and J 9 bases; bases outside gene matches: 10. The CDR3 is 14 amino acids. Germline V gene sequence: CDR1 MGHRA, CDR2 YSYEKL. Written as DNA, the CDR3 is TGCGCCAGCAGCCAGGCCGGGACAGAGGGTCCCCAGTACTTC. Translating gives CASSQAGTEGPQYF.

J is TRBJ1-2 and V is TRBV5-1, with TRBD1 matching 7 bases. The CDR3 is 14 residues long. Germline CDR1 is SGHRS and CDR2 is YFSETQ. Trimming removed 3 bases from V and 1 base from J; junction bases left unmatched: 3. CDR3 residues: CASSSQGDNYGYTF. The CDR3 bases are TGCGCCAGCAGCTCCCAGGGGGATAACTATGGCTACACCTTC.

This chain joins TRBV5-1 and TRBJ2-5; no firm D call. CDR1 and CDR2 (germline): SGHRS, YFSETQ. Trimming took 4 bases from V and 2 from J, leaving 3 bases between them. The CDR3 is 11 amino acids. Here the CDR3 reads CASSIQETQYF. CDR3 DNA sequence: TGCGCCAGCAGCATTCAAGAGACCCAGTACTTC.

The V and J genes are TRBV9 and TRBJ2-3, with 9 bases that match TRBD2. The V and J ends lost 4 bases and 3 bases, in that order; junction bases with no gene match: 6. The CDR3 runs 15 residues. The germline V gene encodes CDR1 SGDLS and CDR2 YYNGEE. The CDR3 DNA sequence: TGTGCCAGCAGCCCCTGGAGCGGGGGGACAGATACGCAGTATTTT. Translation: CASSPWSGGTDTQYF. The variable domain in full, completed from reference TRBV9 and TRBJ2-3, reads DSGVTQTPKHLITATGQRVTLRCSPRSGDLSVYWYQQSLDQGLQFLIQYYNGEERAKGNILERFSAQQFPDLHSELNLSSLELGDSALYFCASSPWSGGTDTQYFGPGTRLTVL.

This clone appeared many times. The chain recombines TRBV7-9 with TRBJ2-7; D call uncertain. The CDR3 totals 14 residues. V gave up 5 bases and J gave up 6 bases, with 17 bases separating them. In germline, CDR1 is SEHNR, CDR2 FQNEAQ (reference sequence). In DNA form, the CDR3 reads TGTGCCAGCAGCGACAATAGAGCTTCCGGCGAGCAGTACTTC. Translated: CASSDNRASGEQYF.

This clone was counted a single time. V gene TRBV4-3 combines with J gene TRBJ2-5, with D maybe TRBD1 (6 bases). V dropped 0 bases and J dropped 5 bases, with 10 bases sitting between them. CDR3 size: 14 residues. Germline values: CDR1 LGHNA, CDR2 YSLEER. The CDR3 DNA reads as TGCGCCAGCAGCCAAGAGGGGCAGGGGGAGACCCAGTACTTC. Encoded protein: CASSQEGQGETQYF.

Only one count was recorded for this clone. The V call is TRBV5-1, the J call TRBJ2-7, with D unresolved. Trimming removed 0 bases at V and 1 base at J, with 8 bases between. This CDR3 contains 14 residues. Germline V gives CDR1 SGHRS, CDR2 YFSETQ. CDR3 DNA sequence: TGCGCCAGCAGCTTGGCCGGGCAGTCCTACGAGCAGTACTTC. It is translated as CASSLAGQSYEQYF.

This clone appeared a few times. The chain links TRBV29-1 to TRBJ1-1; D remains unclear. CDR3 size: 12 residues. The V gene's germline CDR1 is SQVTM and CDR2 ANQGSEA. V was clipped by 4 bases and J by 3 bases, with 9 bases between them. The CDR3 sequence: CSVVRLDTEAFF. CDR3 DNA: TGCAGCGTTGTTCGTTTAGACACTGAAGCTTTCTTT.

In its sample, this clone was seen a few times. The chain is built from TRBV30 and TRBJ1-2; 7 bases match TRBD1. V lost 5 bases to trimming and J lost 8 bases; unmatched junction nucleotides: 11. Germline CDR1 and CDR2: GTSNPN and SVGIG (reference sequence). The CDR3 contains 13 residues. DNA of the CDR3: TGTGCCTGGCAAGAAAGGGGGCGTTGGGGCTACACCTTC. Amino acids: CAWQERGRWGYTF.

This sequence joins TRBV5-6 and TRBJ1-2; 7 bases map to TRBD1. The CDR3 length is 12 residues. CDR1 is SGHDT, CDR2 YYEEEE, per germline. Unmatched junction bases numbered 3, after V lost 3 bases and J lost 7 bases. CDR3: CASSWTGIGYTF. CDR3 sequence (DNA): TGTGCCAGCAGCTGGACAGGTATTGGCTACACCTTC.

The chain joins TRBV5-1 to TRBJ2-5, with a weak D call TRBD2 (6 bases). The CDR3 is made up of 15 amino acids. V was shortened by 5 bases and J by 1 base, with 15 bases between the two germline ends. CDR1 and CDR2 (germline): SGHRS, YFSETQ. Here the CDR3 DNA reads TGCGCCAGCAGGGACGGGGGAGCAACCCAAGAGACCCAGTACTTC. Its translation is CASRDGGATQETQYF.